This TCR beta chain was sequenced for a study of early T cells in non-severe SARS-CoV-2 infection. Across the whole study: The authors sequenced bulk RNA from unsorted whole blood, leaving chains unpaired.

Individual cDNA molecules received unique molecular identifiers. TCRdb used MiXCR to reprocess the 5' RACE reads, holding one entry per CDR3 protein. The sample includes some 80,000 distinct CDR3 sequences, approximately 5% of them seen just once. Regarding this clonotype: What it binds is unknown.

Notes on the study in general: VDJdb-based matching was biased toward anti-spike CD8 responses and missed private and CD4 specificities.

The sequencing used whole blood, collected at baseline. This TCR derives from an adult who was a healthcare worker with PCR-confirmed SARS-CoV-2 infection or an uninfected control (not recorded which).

CDR3 region: CACPQGLNYGYTF. Here the CDR3 DNA reads TGTGCCTGTCCTCAGGGCCTGAACTATGGCTACACCTTC. The rearrangement joins TRBV30 to TRBJ1-2; D perhaps matches TRBD1 (5 bases). Germline V gives CDR1 GTSNPN, CDR2 SVGIG (reference sequence). CDR3 length equals 13 residues. The V and J ends lost 6 bases and 2 bases respectively, with 13 bases between them.